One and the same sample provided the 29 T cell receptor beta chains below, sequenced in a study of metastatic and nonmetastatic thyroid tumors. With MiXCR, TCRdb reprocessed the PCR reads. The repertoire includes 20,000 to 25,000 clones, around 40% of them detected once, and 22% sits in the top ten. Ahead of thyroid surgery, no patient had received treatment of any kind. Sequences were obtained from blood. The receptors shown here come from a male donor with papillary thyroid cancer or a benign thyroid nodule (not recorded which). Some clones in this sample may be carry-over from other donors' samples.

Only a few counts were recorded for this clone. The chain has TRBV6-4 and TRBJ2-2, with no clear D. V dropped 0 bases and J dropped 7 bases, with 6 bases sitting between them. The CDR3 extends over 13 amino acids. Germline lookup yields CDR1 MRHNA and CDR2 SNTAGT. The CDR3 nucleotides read TGTGCCAGCAGTGACTCAGAACACGGGGAGCTGTTTTTT. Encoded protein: CASSDSEHGELFF.

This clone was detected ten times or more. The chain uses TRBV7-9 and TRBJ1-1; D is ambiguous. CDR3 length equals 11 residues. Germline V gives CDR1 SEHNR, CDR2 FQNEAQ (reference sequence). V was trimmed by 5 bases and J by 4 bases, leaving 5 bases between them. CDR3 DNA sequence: TGTGCCAGCAGCCAAGCCACTGAAGCTTTCTTT. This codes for CASSQATEAFF.

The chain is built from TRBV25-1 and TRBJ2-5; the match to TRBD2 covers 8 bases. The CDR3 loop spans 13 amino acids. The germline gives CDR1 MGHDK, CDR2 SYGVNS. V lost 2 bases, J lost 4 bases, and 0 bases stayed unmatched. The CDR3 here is CASSEAGGETQYF. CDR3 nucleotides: TGTGCCAGCAGTGAAGCGGGGGGAGAGACCCAGTACTTC.

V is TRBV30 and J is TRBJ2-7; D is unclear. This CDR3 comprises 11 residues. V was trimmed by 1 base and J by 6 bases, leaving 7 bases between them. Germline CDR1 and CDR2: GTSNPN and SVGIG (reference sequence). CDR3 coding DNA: TGTGCCTGGAGTGGTGGCGGCGAGCAGTACTTC. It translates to CAWSGGGEQYF.

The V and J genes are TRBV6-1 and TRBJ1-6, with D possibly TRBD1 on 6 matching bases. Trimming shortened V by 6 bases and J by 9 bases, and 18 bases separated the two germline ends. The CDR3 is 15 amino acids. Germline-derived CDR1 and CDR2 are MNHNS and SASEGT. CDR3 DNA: TGTGCCAGCAGCTTGTCCGGACAGTTTGGTTCACCCCTCCACTTT. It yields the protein CASSLSGQFGSPLHF.

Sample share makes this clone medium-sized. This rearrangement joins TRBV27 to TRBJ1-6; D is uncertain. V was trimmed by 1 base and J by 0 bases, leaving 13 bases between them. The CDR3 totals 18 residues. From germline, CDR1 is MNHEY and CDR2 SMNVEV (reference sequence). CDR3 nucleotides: TGTGCCAGCAGTTTATATATAGATGGGAGCTCCTATAATTCACCCCTCCACTTT. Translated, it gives CASSLYIDGSSYNSPLHF.

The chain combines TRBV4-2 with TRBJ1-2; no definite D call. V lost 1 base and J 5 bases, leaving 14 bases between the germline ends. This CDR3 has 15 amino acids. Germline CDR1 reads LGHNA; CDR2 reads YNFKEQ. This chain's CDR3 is CASSQAVGSVYGYTF. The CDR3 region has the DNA TGTGCCAGCAGCCAAGCGGTGGGGTCGGTTTATGGCTACACCTTC.

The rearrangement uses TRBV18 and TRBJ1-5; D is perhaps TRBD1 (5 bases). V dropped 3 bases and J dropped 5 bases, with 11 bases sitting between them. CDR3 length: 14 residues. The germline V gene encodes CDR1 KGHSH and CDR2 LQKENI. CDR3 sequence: CASSPGTRDQPQHF. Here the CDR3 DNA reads TGTGCCAGCTCACCCGGGACCCGGGATCAGCCCCAGCATTTT. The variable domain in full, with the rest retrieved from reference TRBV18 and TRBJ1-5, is NAGVMQNPRHLVRRRGQEARLRCSPMKGHSHVYWYRQLPEEGLKFMVYLQKENIIDESGMPKERFSAEFPKEGPSILRIQQVVRGDSAAYFCASSPGTRDQPQHFGDGTRLSIL.

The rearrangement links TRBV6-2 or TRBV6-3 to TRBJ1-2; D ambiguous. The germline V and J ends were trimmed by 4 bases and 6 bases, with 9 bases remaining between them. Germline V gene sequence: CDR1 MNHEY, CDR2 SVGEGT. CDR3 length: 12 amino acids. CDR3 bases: TGTGCCAGCAGTTTGAAGGGTGATGGCTACACCTTC. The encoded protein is CASSLKGDGYTF.

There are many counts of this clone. The CDR3 coding sequence is TGTGCCAGCTCACCACCGGGGGGGTCCAAAGGCCAAGAGACCCAGTACTTC. It yields the protein CASSPPGGSKGQETQYF. The chain recombines TRBV18 with TRBJ2-5, with 7 bases fitting TRBD2. This CDR3 is built from 17 residues. Trimming took 0 bases from V and 1 from J; bases not matched to a gene: 8. Germline loops: CDR1 KGHSH, CDR2 LQKENI.

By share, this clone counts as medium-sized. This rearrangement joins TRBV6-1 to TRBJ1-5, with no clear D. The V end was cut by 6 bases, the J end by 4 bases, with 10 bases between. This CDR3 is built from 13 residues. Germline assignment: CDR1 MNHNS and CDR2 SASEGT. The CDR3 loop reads CASRPRTNQPQHF. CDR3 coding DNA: TGTGCCAGCAGACCCCGGACGAATCAGCCCCAGCATTTT.

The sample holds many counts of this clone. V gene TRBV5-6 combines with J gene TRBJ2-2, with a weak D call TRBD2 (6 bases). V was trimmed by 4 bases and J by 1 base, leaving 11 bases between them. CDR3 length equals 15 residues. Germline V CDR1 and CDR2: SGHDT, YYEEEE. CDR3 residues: CASSPGLVNTGELFF. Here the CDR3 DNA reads TGTGCCAGCAGCCCGGGACTCGTGAACACCGGGGAGCTGTTTTTT. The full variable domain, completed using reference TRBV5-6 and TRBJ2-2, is DAGVTQSPTHLIKTRGQQVTLRCSPKSGHDTVSWYQQALGQGPQFIFQYYEEEERQRGNFPDRFSGHQFPNYSSELNVNALLLGDSALYLCASSPGLVNTGELFFGEGSRLTVL.

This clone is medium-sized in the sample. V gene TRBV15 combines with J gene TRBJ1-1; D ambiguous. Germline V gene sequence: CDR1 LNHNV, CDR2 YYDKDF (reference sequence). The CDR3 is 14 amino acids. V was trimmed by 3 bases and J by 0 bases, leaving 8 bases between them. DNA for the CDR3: TGTGCCACCAGCAGGTCAGGTATGAACACTGAAGCTTTCTTT. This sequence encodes CATSRSGMNTEAFF.

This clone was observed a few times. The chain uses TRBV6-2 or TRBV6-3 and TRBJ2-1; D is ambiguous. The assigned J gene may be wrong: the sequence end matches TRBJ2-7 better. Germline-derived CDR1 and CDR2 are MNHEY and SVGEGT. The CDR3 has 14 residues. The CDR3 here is CASSWTTTGYEQYF. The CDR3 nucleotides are TGTGCCAGCAGTTGGACGACGACGGGCTACGAGCAGTACTTC.

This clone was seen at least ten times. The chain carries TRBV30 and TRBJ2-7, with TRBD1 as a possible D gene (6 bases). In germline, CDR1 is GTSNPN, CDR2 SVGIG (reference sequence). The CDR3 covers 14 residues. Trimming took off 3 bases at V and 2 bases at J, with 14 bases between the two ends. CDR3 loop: CAWRPGQPPYEQYF. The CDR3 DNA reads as TGTGCCTGGAGGCCCGGACAGCCTCCCTACGAGCAGTACTTC.

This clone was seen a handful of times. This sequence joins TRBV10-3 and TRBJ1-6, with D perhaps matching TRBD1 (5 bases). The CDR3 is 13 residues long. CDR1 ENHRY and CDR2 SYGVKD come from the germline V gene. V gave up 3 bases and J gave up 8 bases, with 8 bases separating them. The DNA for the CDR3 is TGTGCCATCAGTGACTCCAGGGATTCACCCCTCCACTTT. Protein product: CAISDSRDSPLHF.

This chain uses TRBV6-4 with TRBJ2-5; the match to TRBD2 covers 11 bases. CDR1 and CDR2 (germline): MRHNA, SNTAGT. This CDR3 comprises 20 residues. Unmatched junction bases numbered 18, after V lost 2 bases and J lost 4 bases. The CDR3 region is CASSDELAGAAAPVLETQYF. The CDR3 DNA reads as TGTGCCAGCAGTGACGAACTAGCGGGGGCGGCAGCCCCTGTACTAGAGACCCAGTACTTC.

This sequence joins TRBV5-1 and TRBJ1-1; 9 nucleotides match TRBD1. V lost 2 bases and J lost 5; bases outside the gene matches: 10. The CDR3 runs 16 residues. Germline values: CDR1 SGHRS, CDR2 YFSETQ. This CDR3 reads CASSFSSLGQGTEAFF. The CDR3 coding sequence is TGCGCCAGCAGCTTTTCCTCACTGGGACAGGGTACTGAAGCTTTCTTT.

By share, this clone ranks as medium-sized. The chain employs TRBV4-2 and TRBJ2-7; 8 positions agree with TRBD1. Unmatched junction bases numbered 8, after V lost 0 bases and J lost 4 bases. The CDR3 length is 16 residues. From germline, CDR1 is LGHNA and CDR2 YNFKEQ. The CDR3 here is CASSQDGGQVFYEQYF. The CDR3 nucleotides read TGTGCCAGCAGCCAAGATGGGGGACAGGTATTTTACGAGCAGTACTTC.

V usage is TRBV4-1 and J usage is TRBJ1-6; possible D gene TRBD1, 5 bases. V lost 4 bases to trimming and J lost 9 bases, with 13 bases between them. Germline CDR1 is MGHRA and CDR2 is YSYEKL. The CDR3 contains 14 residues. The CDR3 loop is CASSPQGGPSPLHF. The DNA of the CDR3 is TGCGCCAGCAGCCCGCAGGGAGGCCCTTCACCCCTCCACTTT.

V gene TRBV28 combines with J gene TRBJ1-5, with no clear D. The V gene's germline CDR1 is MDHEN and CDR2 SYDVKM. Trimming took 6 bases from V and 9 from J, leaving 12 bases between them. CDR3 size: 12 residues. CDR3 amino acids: CASSATRSPQHF. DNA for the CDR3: TGTGCCAGCAGCGCAACTAGGTCGCCCCAGCATTTT.

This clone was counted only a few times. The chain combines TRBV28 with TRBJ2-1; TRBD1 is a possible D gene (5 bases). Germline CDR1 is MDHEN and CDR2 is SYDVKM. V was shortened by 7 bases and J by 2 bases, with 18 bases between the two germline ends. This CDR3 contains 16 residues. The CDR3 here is CASTRLEQEPYNEQFF. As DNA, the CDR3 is TGTGCCAGCACGAGATTAGAACAGGAACCCTACAATGAGCAGTTCTTC.

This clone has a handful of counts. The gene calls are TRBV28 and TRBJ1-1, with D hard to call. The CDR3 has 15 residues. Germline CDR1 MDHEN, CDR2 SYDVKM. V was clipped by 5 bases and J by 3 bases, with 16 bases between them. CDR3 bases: TGTGCCAGCAGTCCGAACCTCAGAGTGCACACTGAAGCTTTCTTT. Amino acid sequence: CASSPNLRVHTEAFF.

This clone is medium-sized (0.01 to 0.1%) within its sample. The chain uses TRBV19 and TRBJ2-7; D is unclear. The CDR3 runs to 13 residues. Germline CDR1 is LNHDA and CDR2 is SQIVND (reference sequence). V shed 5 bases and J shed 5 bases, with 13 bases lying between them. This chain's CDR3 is CASSQHLANEQYF. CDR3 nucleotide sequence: TGTGCCAGTAGTCAGCACCTGGCTAACGAGCAGTACTTC. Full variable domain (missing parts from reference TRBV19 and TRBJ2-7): DGGITQSPKYLFRKEGQNVTLSCEQNLNHDAMYWYRQDPGQGLRLIYYSQIVNDFQKGDIAEGYSVSREKKESFPLTVTSAQKNPTAFYLCASSQHLANEQYFGPGTRLTVT.

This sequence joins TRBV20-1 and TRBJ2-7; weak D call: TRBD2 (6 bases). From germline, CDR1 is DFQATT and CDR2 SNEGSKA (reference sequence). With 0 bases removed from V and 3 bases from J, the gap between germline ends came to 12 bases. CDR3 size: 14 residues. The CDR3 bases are TGCAGTGCTAGAGAGGTGGAGGGGTTCTACGAGCAGTACTTC. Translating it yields CSAREVEGFYEQYF.

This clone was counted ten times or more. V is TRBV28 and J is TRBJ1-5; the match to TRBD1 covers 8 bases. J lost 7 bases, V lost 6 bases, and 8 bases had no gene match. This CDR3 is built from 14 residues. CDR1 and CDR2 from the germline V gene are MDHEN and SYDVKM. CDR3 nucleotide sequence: TGTGCCAGCAGCCGGACAGGGTGGGAACAGCCCCAGCATTTT. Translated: CASSRTGWEQPQHF.

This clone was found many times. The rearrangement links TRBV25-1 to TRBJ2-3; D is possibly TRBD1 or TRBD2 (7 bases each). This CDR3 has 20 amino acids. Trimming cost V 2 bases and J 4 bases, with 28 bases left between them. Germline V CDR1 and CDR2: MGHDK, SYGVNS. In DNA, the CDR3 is TGTGCCAGCAGTGAAAGGCCAGGGGGTTCGCGGGAGACTCGTGCAGATACGCAGTATTTT. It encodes CASSERPGGSRETRADTQYF.

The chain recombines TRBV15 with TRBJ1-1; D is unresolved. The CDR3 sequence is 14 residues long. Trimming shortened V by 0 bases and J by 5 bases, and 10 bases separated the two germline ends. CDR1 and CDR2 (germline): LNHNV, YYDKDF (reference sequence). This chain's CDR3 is CATSRDITQTEAFF. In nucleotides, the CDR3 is TGTGCCACCAGCAGAGATATTACACAAACTGAAGCTTTCTTT.

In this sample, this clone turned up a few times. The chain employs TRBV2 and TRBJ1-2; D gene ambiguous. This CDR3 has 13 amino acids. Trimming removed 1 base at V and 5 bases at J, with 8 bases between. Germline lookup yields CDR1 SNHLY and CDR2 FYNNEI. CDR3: CASSEGQRYGYTF. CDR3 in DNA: TGTGCCAGCAGTGAAGGGCAGAGGTATGGCTACACCTTC.